Listed below are T cell receptor beta chains from one sample, sequenced in a study of Graves' ophthalmopathy and Graves' hyperthyroidism. TCRdb used MiXCR to reprocess the multiplex PCR reads, holding one entry per CDR3 protein. Of fewer than 600,000 distinct CDR3 sequences listed, roughly an eighth were seen once; the top ten hold 9.8%. Sequencing was performed on blood. Receptors were obtained from a woman aged 25 to 45 with Graves' ophthalmopathy. CDR3s include the opening cysteine and the closing phenylalanine or tryptophan. A D gene is named only where the DNA matches it firmly. Clone size appears in some rows only: once, few, many, or a class for an expanded clone.

J gene	D gene	clone size	V gene	CDR3 DNA	CDR3 protein
TRBJ1-1	-	-	TRBV12-3/TRBV12-4	TGTGCCAGCAGCCCCACACAGAGAATGAACACTGAAGCTTTCTTT	CASSPTQRMNTEAFF
TRBJ2-4	-	many	TRBV6-1	TGTGCCGTGAGACTGACCCCCCCGGACAGCCGAAACATTCAGTACTTC	CAVRLTPPDSRNIQYF
TRBJ1-1	-	many	TRBV15	TGTGCCACCAGCAGAGATATCAGCACTGAAGCTTTCTTT	CATSRDISTEAFF
TRBJ2-5	TRBD1	many	TRBV28	TGTGCCAGCAGTTTCCGCGGCAGGGGGACCCAAGAGACCCAGTACTTC	CASSFRGRGTQETQYF
TRBJ1-5	-	many	TRBV11-2	TGTGCCAGCAGCTTAGTTACGGGGTGGCCCCAGCATTTT	CASSLVTGWPQHF
TRBJ1-5	-	many	TRBV28	TGTGCCAGCAGTTTACAGGGGATCCATCAGCCCCAGCATTTT	CASSLQGIHQPQHF
TRBJ1-2	TRBD1	many	TRBV6-5	TGTGCCAGCAGAACAGGGGGGTCCAACTATGGCTACACCTTC	CASRTGGSNYGYTF
TRBJ1-1	-	many	TRBV2	TGTGCCAGCAGTGAACTCAGCTTGAACACTGAAGCTTTCTTT	CASSELSLNTEAFF
TRBJ1-2	TRBD1	many	TRBV28	TGTGCCAGCAGTGCCTCCGGGACAGGGGGCGATGGCTACACCTTC	CASSASGTGGDGYTF
TRBJ2-7	-	many	TRBV27	TGTGCCAGCAGTTCCGGGACAAGGGCAAACGAGCAGTACTTC	CASSSGTRANEQYF
TRBJ2-5	-	many	TRBV6-5	TGTGCCAGCAGTTATTCTTTTGACGGGCCCCAAGCAGAGACCCAGTACTTC	CASSYSFDGPQAETQYF
TRBJ2-4	TRBD2	many	TRBV12-3/TRBV12-4	TGTGCCAGCAGTTTAGCGGGGGGGGTAGCCAAAAACATTCAGTACTTC	CASSLAGGVAKNIQYF
TRBJ2-7	-	many	TRBV6-1	TGTGCCAGCAGTCTGCAGTACGGTAGCTCCTACGAGCAGTACTTC	CASSLQYGSSYEQYF
TRBJ2-2	-	many	TRBV28	TGTGCCAGCAGATTTGGGACTCATGAGACCGGGGAGCTGTTTTTT	CASRFGTHETGELFF
TRBJ2-6	-	many	TRBV28	TGTGCCAGCAGTTTACTAGGCTCTGGGGCCAACGTCCTGACTTTC	CASSLLGSGANVLTF
TRBJ2-5	-	-	TRBV7-2	TGTGCCAGCAGCGCCGACAGAACGCAAGAGACCCAGTACTTC	CASSADRTQETQYF
TRBJ1-1	-	many	TRBV2	TGTGCCAGCAGTGAAGGACATACGAACACTGAAGCTTTCTTT	CASSEGHTNTEAFF
TRBJ2-2	-	many	TRBV28	TGTGCCAGCAGTTTATCGGGGACACCGAACACCGGGGAGCTGTTTTTT	CASSLSGTPNTGELFF
TRBJ2-7	TRBD1	many	TRBV6-5	TGTGCCAGCAGTTATATGACAGGGGACTACGAGCAGTACTTC	CASSYMTGDYEQYF
TRBJ1-2	-	-	TRBV6-2/TRBV6-3	TGTGCCAGCAGTTGGCGGGTACTCAACTATGGCTACACCTTC	CASSWRVLNYGYTF
TRBJ2-3	TRBD2	-	TRBV11-1	TGTGCCAGCAGCTTACAAAGCGGGAGGGCTTCCGCAGATACGCAGTATTTT	CASSLQSGRASADTQYF
TRBJ2-2	TRBD2	few	TRBV7-9	TGTGCCAGCAGCCCTCGGACTAGCGGGAGTCGGGAGCTGTTTTTT	CASSPRTSGSRELFF
TRBJ2-7	-	many	TRBV9	TGTGCCAGCAGCGTAGGGACAGCGCCTACCTACGAGCAGTACTTC	CASSVGTAPTYEQYF
TRBJ2-3	TRBD2	many	TRBV6-1	TGTGCCAGCGCGACTAGCGGGGGTGCAGATACGCAGTATTTT	CASATSGGADTQYF
TRBJ1-3	-	many	TRBV15	TGTGCCACCAGCAGAGACCTAGCCGCCGGAAACACCATATATTTT	CATSRDLAAGNTIYF
TRBJ1-2	-	many	TRBV29-1	TGCAGCGTTGAATCTTCGGGGCGGGTCTATGGCTACACCTTC	CSVESSGRVYGYTF
TRBJ1-2	-	many	TRBV2	TGTGCCAGCAGCGAGACCGTGGGTGGCTACACCTTC	CASSETVGGYTF
TRBJ2-5	-	many	TRBV27	TGTGCCAGCCGATGGCGAGGAGGGAGAAGCGAGACCCAGTACTTC	CASRWRGGRSETQYF
TRBJ1-2	-	many	TRBV28	TGTGCCAGCAGTTTATCAGTGGGCAGCGGGTTTGGATATGGCTACACCTTC	CASSLSVGSGFGYGYTF
TRBJ2-7	TRBD1	few	TRBV28	TGTGCCAGCAGATTGACGACAGGGTGGTACGAGCAGTACTTC	CASRLTTGWYEQYF
TRBJ1-5	TRBD1	many	TRBV29-1	TGCAGCGTCCGGACAGGGGATAGCAATCAGCCCCAGCATTTT	CSVRTGDSNQPQHF
TRBJ1-2	-	many	TRBV12-3/TRBV12-4	TGTGCCAGCGGGGCCTATGGCTACACCTTC	CASGAYGYTF
TRBJ1-1	TRBD1	-	TRBV19	TGTGCCAGTAGTATAACAGACAGGGACTCTGAAGCTTTCTTT	CASSITDRDSEAFF
TRBJ1-5	-	-	TRBV28	TGTGCCAGCAGTTTATTCGGCAGGCTGAATCAGCCCCAGCATTTT	CASSLFGRLNQPQHF
TRBJ2-7	-	many	TRBV12-3/TRBV12-4	TGTGCCAGCAGTTTATCGGGACCCCTTTACGAGCAGTACTTC	CASSLSGPLYEQYF
TRBJ2-7	TRBD2	-	TRBV12-3/TRBV12-4	TGTGCCAGCAGTCCGACTAGCGCCGGACCCTACGAGCAGTACTTC	CASSPTSAGPYEQYF
TRBJ2-5	-	many	TRBV6-1	TGTGCCAGCAGTGTGAGCCCGCAAGAGACCCAGTACTTC	CASSVSPQETQYF
TRBJ1-1	-	many	TRBV12-5	TGTGCTAGTGGTTTGGTGGCCCGGACGAACACTGAAGCTTTCTTT	CASGLVARTNTEAFF
TRBJ1-1	-	many	TRBV29-1	TGCAGCGTTGAAATACAGCAGAACACTGAAGCTTTCTTT	CSVEIQQNTEAFF
TRBJ1-1	-	-	TRBV5-1	TGCGCCAGCAGCTTGGTGGGTGCGGGAGGCGGCACTGAAGCTTTCTTT	CASSLVGAGGGTEAFF
TRBJ1-5	TRBD1	many	TRBV7-8	TGTGCCAGCAGCCCTTGGACAGGGGATAGCAATCAGCCCCAGCATTTT	CASSPWTGDSNQPQHF
TRBJ2-5	-	many	TRBV6-2/TRBV6-3	TGTGCCAGCAGTTACCTCTTAGAGACCCAGTACTTC	CASSYLLETQYF
TRBJ2-5	TRBD2	many	TRBV7-8	TGTGCCAGCAGCTTAGGAGGAGGGGGGGGACTAGCGGGGAGACAAGAGACCCAGTACTTC	CASSLGGGGGLAGRQETQYF
TRBJ2-7	TRBD2	many	TRBV20-1	TGCAGTGCTAGGAAGAGGACTAGCGGGAGTCCTTACGAGCAGTACTTC	CSARKRTSGSPYEQYF